A single sample is the source of the 12 T cell receptor beta chains below, sequenced in a study of blood T cell repertoires in COVID-19 (dated by TCRdb to 2020 to 2022). The method behind the library was the immunoSEQ multiplex PCR assay. Imported from immuneACCESS, the table was reduced by TCRdb to in-frame sequences with V and J called. These copies leave out some clones; in studies compared against another copy, an unresolved V gene accounts for under half, and the cause of the remainder is not known. This sample comprises 120,000 or so clones, approximately 84% of them detected only once. The top ten constitute 1.9% of the sample. Sequencing was done on a sample of peripheral blood. These receptors originate from a man between 65 and 85 years old with acute or convalescent COVID-19.

J is TRBJ2-3 and V is TRBV5-1, with D perhaps matching TRBD1 (5 bases). In germline, CDR1 is SGHRS, CDR2 YFSETQ. Trimming removed 3 bases at V and 2 bases at J, with 13 bases between. This CDR3 region has 15 residues. CDR3 amino acids: CASSSGFSPTDTQYF. In nucleotides, the CDR3 is TGCGCCAGCAGCTCAGGGTTTTCTCCCACAGATACGCAGTATTTT.

The chain employs TRBV7-6 and TRBJ2-3, with 9 bases matching TRBD2. The CDR3 is 18 residues long. From germline, CDR1 is SGHVS and CDR2 FNYEAQ. V lost 2 bases, J lost 2 bases, and 11 bases stayed unmatched. In DNA, the CDR3 is TGTGCCAGCAGCTTATCTGTTGAGGCTAGCGGGGTCACAGATACGCAGTATTTT. Translating it yields CASSLSVEASGVTDTQYF.

The CDR3 spells CATRRGGANSPLHF. The DNA for the CDR3 is TGTGCCACCAGGAGGGGAGGGGCTAATTCACCCCTCCACTTT. V is TRBV27 and J is TRBJ1-6; the D gene is possibly TRBD1 (5 bases). The CDR3 extends over 14 amino acids. The V gene lost 10 bases and the J gene lost 6 bases, with 16 bases spanning the gap. CDR1 is MNHEY, CDR2 SMNVEV, per germline (reference sequence).

The chain is built from TRBV7-8 and TRBJ2-2; D might be TRBD2 (6 bases). The germline V and J ends were trimmed by 5 bases and 13 bases, with 20 bases remaining between them. Germline lookup yields CDR1 SGHVS and CDR2 FQNEAQ. CDR3 size: 14 residues. This CDR3 reads CASSPRDSHYRLFF. The CDR3 DNA follows: TGTGCCAGCAGCCCCCGGGACTCCCATTACCGGCTGTTTTTT.

The chain employs TRBV7-2 and TRBJ1-5; D may be TRBD1 (5 bases). The CDR3 length is 14 residues. Trimming cost V 5 bases and J 9 bases, with 17 bases left between them. CDR1 is SGHTA and CDR2 is FQGNSA in the germline V gene. The CDR3 sequence: CASSPKPGGGPQHF. The CDR3 DNA follows: TGTGCCAGCAGCCCCAAACCCGGGGGAGGGCCCCAGCATTTT.

This clone was recorded once. The V gene is TRBV6-5, the J gene TRBJ2-7; TRBD1 matches at 7 bases. Per germline, CDR1 MNHEY and CDR2 SVGAGI. There are 13 residues in the CDR3. V trimming: 6 bases; J trimming: 2 bases; junction bases outside the gene matches: 4. CDR3: CASRVGQAYEQYF. DNA of the CDR3: TGTGCCAGCAGGGTCGGACAGGCCTACGAGCAGTACTTC.

V gene TRBV7-6 combines with J gene TRBJ2-1; D not resolved. V lost 3 bases, J lost 10 bases, and 10 bases lay in between. Germline V gene data show CDR1 as SGHVS and CDR2 as FNYEAQ. CDR3 length: 12 amino acids. CDR3 nucleotide sequence: TGTGCCAGCAGCTTCCCCAGGTCGGAGCAGTTCTTC. Protein: CASSFPRSEQFF.

V gene TRBV1 combines with J gene TRBJ2-2; the table's TRBD2 call for D was not verified on the DNA. TRBV1 is a pseudogene segment. The CDR3 consists of 13 residues. CDR3 protein: CTSSPGSSGELFF. CDR3 coding DNA: TGCACCAGCAGCCCGGGGTCGAGTGGGGAGCTGTTTTTT.

V is TRBV5-4 and J is TRBJ2-7; D may be TRBD2 (6 bases). V lost 5 bases to trimming and J lost 3 bases, with 9 bases between them. Germline V gives CDR1 SGHNT, CDR2 YYREEE (reference sequence). This CDR3 comprises 12 residues. CDR3 nucleotides: TGTGCCAGCAGTCTGGAGGGCTACGAGCAGTACTTC. It encodes CASSLEGYEQYF. The variable domain in full, completed from reference TRBV5-4 and TRBJ2-7, reads ETGVTQSPTHLIKTRGQQVTLRCSSQSGHNTVSWYQQALGQGPQFIFQYYREEENGRGNFPPRFSGLQFPNYSSELNVNALELDDSALYLCASSLEGYEQYFGPGTRLTVT.

V and J are TRBV7-9 and TRBJ1-2, with D possibly being TRBD1 (5 bases). V lost 4 bases and J 6 bases, leaving 18 bases between the germline ends. This CDR3 spans 15 amino acids. From germline, CDR1 is SEHNR and CDR2 FQNEAQ (reference sequence). CDR3 amino acids: CASSSPRGGTDGYTF. The CDR3 DNA follows: TGTGCCAGCAGCTCCCCTCGTGGGGGGACGGATGGCTACACCTTC.

This chain joins TRBV24-1 and TRBJ1-5; tentatively, D is TRBD1 (5 bases). This CDR3 comprises 13 residues. In germline, CDR1 is KGHDR, CDR2 SFDVKD. V lost 5 bases and J lost 7, with 11 bases in between. CDR3 in amino acids: CATSVAGDQPQHF. In DNA, the CDR3 is TGTGCCACCAGTGTGGCGGGGGACCAGCCCCAGCATTTT.

This chain uses TRBV2 with TRBJ2-3, with D tentatively TRBD1 (6 bases). V dropped 6 bases and J dropped 4 bases, with 17 bases sitting between them. Germline-derived CDR1 and CDR2 are SNHLY and FYNNEI. This CDR3 has 15 residues. This CDR3 reads CASREQGFFADTQYF. The CDR3 DNA reads TGTGCCAGCAGGGAACAGGGTTTCTTCGCAGATACGCAGTATTTT.